The TCR beta chain described here comes from a study of type 1 regulatory T cells. In the study overall: T-allo10 is an in vitro-generated, Tr1-enriched CD4 T cell product specific for alloantigen.

With respect to this clonotype: Its antigen is undetermined.

TCRdb reanalysed the reads using MiXCR and keeps one entry per CDR3 protein. The sample consists of 20,000 or so distinct CDR3 sequences, roughly 45% of them appearing once. The CDR3 extends over 11 amino acids. V gave up 0 bases and J gave up 5 bases, with 3 bases separating them. Looked up from germline, CDR1 is SGHRS and CDR2 is YFSETQ. Sequencing input: cultured T cells, either the whole culture or a sorted T cell fraction (not recorded which). The chain joins TRBV5-1 to TRBJ2-7; D is ambiguous. The TCR originated in a human donor in good health. CDR3 loop: CASSLDHEQYF. The CDR3 region has the DNA TGCGCCAGCAGCTTGGACCACGAGCAGTACTTC.